This T cell receptor (beta chain) was documented in a study of CD8+CD57+ T cells in acquired aplastic anemia. Across the study: Healthy donors gave around 9.9 million reads on average for CD4+ cells. General study results and limits: Significant differences in CD8+ Simpson's diversity were not observed between patients and controls. Researchers report that around 29 CD8+ CDR3 sequences appeared in both patients and controls.

In its sample, this clonotype was seen many times. Its antigen remains unknown. Genomic DNA provided the template from which TCR beta VDJ and CDR3 profiles were obtained. TCRdb used MiXCR to reprocess the reads, holding one entry per CDR3 protein. The data hold 200,000 to 250,000 distinct CDR3 sequences, with 30% to 40% observed a single time. The CDR3 has 13 residues. Trimming removed 2 bases at V and 8 bases at J, with 7 bases between. The germline V gene has CDR1 SEHNR and CDR2 FQNEAQ (reference sequence). The specimen sequenced was sorted CD4+, CD8+, or CD8+CD57+ T cells (not recorded which) from PBMCs. The source of this sequence is a human donor in good health, serving as a control. J is TRBJ1-6 and V is TRBV7-9; D is unresolved. The CDR3 DNA reads as TGTGCCAGCAGCTTATCGTGGGATTCACCCCTCCACTTT. Its translation is CASSLSWDSPLHF.